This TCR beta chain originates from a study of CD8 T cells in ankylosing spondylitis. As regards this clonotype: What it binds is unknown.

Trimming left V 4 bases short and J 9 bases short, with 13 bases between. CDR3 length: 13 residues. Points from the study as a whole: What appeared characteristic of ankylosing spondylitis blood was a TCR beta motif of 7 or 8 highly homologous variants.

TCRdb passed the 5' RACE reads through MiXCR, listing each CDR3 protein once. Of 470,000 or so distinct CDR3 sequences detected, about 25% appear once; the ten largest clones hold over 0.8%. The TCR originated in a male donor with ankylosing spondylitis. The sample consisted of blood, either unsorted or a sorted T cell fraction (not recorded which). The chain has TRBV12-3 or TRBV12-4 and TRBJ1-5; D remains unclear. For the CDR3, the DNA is TGTGCCAGCAGTTCGGTGGGCTTGGGGCCCCAGCATTTT. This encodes CASSSVGLGPQHF.